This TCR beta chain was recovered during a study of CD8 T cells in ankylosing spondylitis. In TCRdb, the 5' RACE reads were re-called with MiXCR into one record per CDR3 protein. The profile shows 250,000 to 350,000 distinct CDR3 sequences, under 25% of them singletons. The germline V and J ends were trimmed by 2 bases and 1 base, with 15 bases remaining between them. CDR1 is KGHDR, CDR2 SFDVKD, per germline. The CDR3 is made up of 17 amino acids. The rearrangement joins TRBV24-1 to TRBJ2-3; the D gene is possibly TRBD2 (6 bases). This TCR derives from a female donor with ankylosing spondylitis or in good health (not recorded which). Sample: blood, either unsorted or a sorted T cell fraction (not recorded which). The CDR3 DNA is TGTGCCACCAGTGATTCCAACCCTAGCGTACGCACAGATACGCAGTATTTT. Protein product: CATSDSNPSVRTDTQYF.